This T cell receptor beta chain was identified during a study of OX40 agonist ivuxolimab in advanced cancers. Measured with immunoSEQ multiplex PCR; TCRdb has only the in-frame clones, and not every one. The top ten clones hold 2.4% of a sample with more than 35,000 clones, around 86% of them seen once. CDR3 length: 14 residues. V gave up 5 bases and J gave up 0 bases, with 5 bases separating them. Germline loops: CDR1 SGHVS, CDR2 FNYEAQ. The clonotype comes from an adult with an advanced solid tumor such as melanoma, head and neck, liver or kidney cancer. This sample comprised CD4+ or CD8+ T cells sorted from blood, obtained in a trial of the OX40 agonist ivuxolimab. The J gene is TRBJ1-6, the V gene TRBV7-6; D uncertain. The CDR3 loop reads CASSASSYNSPLHF. In nucleotides, the CDR3 is TGTGCCAGCAGCGCCAGCTCCTATAATTCACCCCTCCACTTT.